The 4 T cell receptor beta chains given below trace back to one sample, sequenced in a study of regulatory T cells in long-lasting Graves disease. Construction of TCR beta libraries relied on iRepertoire HTBI primers and on Arm-PCR targeting CDR3 regions. MiXCR, run by TCRdb on the multiplex PCR reads, gives a single entry per CDR3 protein. The data contain 200,000 to 250,000 distinct CDR3 sequences, approximately 16% of them singletons. Time point noted: newly diagnosed GD, antithyroid drugs for less than 3 months. PBMC-derived RNA was used for the TCR library. The sample in question was peripheral blood mononuclear cells (PBMCs), obtained at new diagnosis, from a patient treated with antithyroid drugs. These receptors came from a female donor with Graves disease.

This clonotype was recorded at least ten times. The chain is built from TRBV20-1 and TRBJ1-2, with a possible D match to TRBD1 (6 bases). Germline V gene sequence: CDR1 DFQATT, CDR2 SNEGSKA (reference sequence). This CDR3 region has 12 residues. V dropped 6 bases and J dropped 4 bases, with 12 bases sitting between them. The CDR3 DNA sequence: TGCAGTGCGGAGGGGGGGGGCTATGGCTACACCTTC. This encodes CSAEGGGYGYTF.

This clonotype has at least ten counts. This chain links TRBV5-5 with TRBJ1-5; D is possibly TRBD1 (5 bases). Germline CDR1 reads SGHKS; CDR2 reads YYEKEE (reference sequence). Trimming took 2 bases from V and 5 from J, leaving 11 bases between them. The CDR3 consists of 14 residues. The CDR3 nucleotides are TGTGCCAGCAGCTTTGGGACGGTAGATCAGCCCCAGCATTTT. It encodes CASSFGTVDQPQHF.

This clonotype was counted ten times or more. The rearrangement links TRBV2 to TRBJ1-1; D is unresolved. CDR3 length equals 14 residues. Germline V gene data show CDR1 as SNHLY and CDR2 as FYNNEI. Trimming shortened V by 0 bases and J by 7 bases, and 12 bases separated the two germline ends. CDR3 in amino acids: CASSEAGLAVEAFF. The CDR3 DNA follows: TGTGCCAGCAGTGAAGCCGGACTGGCTGTTGAAGCTTTCTTT.

This clonotype was seen repeatedly, ten times or more. The V and J genes are TRBV6-5 and TRBJ1-4; unclear D gene. Germline V gives CDR1 MNHEY, CDR2 SVGAGI. The CDR3 totals 16 residues. Trimming removed 2 bases at V and 7 bases at J, with 17 bases between. The CDR3 region is CASSYGTTGGLEKLFF. CDR3 sequence (DNA): TGTGCCAGCAGTTACGGTACAACGGGAGGGCTTGAAAAACTGTTTTTT.